This T cell receptor (beta chain) comes out of a study of CD8+CD57+ T cells in acquired aplastic anemia. The study's findings and limits: Patient and control CD8+ Simpson's diversity was not significantly different.

This clonotype was picked up many times. No antigen is known for it. V was shortened by 4 bases and J by 7 bases, with 17 bases between the two germline ends. CDR1 and CDR2 (germline): SGHRS, YFSETQ. The length of the CDR3 is 14 residues. Selection for sequencing was limited to patients who had shown CD8+CD57+ cell expansion by flow cytometry. Investigators profiled TCR beta VDJ and CDR3 from genomic DNA template. TCRdb re-called the reads with MiXCR, one entry per CDR3 protein. The data show about 190,000 distinct CDR3 sequences, around 47% seen once. The sequenced sample was sorted CD4+, CD8+, or CD8+CD57+ T cells (not recorded which) from PBMCs. The origin of this receptor is a human donor with aplastic anemia. This rearrangement joins TRBV5-1 to TRBJ1-2, with a possible D match to TRBD1 (6 bases). CDR3 coding DNA: TGCGCCAGCAGCCCACCCGGGACACTTTCTGGCTACACCTTC. Translating it yields CASSPPGTLSGYTF.